This TCR beta chain derives from a study of blood T cells in healthy people across ages. Study conclusions and caveats: The unknown donor CMV status may have confounded expanded clonotype changes. Underestimates were what the diversity estimates from one million T cells were considered to be. The long-lived group displayed more naive CD4+ cells, plus higher diversity, than the aged donors did.

PCR was performed a second time for 7 to 11 cycles using a sample-barcoded 5' primer and a J-beta primer mix. TCRdb fed the 5' RACE reads into MiXCR, producing one record per CDR3 protein. Of some 1.7 million distinct CDR3 sequences in the sample, under 30% are singletons; the top ten hold over 7%. Researchers isolated at least 7 million PBMCs per sample. This clonotype occurred many times. Its antigen is currently unknown. The J segment lost 3 bases and the V segment lost 6 bases, leaving 5 bases of the junction unmatched. The CDR3 loop spans 14 amino acids. The clonotype was recovered from a woman aged 25 to 39 in good health. Source material: blood. The genes are TRBV12-3 or TRBV12-4 and TRBJ1-5; 7 positions match TRBD1. Written as DNA, the CDR3 is TGTGCCAGCAGCCTACAGGGGTTCAATCAGCCCCAGCATTTT. Amino acids: CASSLQGFNQPQHF.